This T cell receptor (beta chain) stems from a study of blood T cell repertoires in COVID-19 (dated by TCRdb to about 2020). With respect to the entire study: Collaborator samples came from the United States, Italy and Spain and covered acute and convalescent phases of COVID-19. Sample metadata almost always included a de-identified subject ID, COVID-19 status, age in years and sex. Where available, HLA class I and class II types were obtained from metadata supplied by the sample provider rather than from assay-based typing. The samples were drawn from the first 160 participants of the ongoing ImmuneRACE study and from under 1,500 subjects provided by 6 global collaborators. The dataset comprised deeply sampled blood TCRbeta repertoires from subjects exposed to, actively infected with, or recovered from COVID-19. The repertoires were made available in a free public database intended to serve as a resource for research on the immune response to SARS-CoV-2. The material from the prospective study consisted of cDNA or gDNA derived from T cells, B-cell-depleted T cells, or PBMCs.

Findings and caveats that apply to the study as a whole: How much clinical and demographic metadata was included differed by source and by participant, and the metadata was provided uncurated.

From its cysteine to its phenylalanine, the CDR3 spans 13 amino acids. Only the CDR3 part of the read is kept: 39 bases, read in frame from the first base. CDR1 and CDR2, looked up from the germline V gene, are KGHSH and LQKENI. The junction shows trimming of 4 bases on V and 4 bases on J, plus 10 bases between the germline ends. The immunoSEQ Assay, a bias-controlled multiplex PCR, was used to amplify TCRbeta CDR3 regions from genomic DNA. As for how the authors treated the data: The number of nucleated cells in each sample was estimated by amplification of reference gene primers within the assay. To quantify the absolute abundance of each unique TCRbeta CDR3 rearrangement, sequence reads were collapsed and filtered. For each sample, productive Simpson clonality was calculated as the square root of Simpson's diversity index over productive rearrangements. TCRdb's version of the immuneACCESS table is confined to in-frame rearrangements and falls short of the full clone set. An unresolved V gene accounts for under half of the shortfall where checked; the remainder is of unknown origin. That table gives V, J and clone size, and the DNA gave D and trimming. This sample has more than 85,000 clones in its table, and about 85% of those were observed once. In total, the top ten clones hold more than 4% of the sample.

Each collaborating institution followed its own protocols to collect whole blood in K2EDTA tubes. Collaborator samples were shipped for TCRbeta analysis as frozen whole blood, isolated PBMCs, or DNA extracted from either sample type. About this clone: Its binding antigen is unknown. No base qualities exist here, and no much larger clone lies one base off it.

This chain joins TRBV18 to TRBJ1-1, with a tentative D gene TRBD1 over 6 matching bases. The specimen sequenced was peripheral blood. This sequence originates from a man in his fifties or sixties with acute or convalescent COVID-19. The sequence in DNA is TGTGCCAGCTCACAGGCGGACAGCACTGAAGCTTTCTTT. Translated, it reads CASSQADSTEAFF.